The clone carrying this T cell receptor (beta chain) was seen only a few times. This CDR3 has 15 amino acids. Germline V gives CDR1 MDHEN, CDR2 SYDVKM. With V trimmed by 6 bases and J by 4 bases, 12 bases remained unmatched. The data derive from a study of T cells in Graves' hyperthyroidism and ophthalmopathy. Using RNA transcripts as the source, TCR beta CDR3 regions were amplified. Carried out on the TCR CDR3, a first-round RT-PCR used the HTBI primer set. MiXCR was run by TCRdb on the multiplex PCR reads, yielding one entry per CDR3 protein. This sample has 550,000 to 800,000 distinct CDR3 sequences, with around a sixth found just once.

The TCR originated in a man in his fifties with Graves' hyperthyroidism. This chain links TRBV28 with TRBJ2-7; 7 nucleotides align to TRBD2. The sequenced sample was blood. The chain's CDR3 is CASSPGGSEAYEQYF. In nucleotides, the CDR3 is TGTGCCAGCAGCCCGGGGGGTAGCGAGGCTTACGAGCAGTACTTC.